Listed here are 16 T cell receptor beta chains from one sample, sequenced in a study of regulatory T cells in long-lasting Graves disease. Combining iRepertoire HTBI primers with Arm-PCR of CDR3 regions, the authors built TCR beta libraries. One entry per CDR3 protein results from TCRdb running MiXCR on the multiplex PCR reads. The data show around 500,000 distinct CDR3 sequences, roughly 15% seen once. Sample time point: newly diagnosed GD, antithyroid drugs for less than 3 months. PBMCs provided the RNA from which the TCR library was made. This sample also belongs to another study, concerning T cells in Graves' hyperthyroidism and ophthalmopathy.

The sample in question was peripheral blood mononuclear cells (PBMCs), obtained at new diagnosis, from a patient treated with antithyroid drugs. The receptors shown here come from a woman aged 35-65 years with Graves disease.

This clonotype was detected only a few times. The chain links TRBV20-1 to TRBJ1-2, with D possibly TRBD1 on 6 matching bases. Per the germline V gene, CDR1 is DFQATT and CDR2 is SNEGSKA (reference sequence). The V gene lost 3 bases and the J gene lost 2 bases, with 16 bases spanning the gap. The CDR3 sequence is 15 residues long. The CDR3 DNA sequence: TGCAGTGCTAGCCGAATGACAGGCATGAACTATGGCTACACCTTC. Protein product: CSASRMTGMNYGYTF.

This clonotype was recorded at least ten times. This chain links TRBV2 with TRBJ2-1; 7 bases are shared with TRBD2. The CDR3 has 13 amino acids. Germline values: CDR1 SNHLY, CDR2 FYNNEI. Germline trimming cut 8 bases from V and 9 bases from J; bases unmatched to any gene: 10. CDR3 DNA sequence: TGTGCCAGCGCCCCCCGGGGGGTAAGTGAGCAGTTCTTC. This sequence encodes CASAPRGVSEQFF.

V usage is TRBV10-3 and J usage is TRBJ2-3; the match to TRBD2 covers 8 bases. The germline V gene encodes CDR1 ENHRY and CDR2 SYGVKD. V dropped 3 bases and J dropped 2; count of bases not matched to a gene: 7. The CDR3 contains 16 residues. CDR3 residues: CAISDGRGANTDTQYF. The CDR3 nucleotides are TGTGCCATCAGTGACGGGCGGGGGGCCAACACAGATACGCAGTATTTT.

This clonotype was recorded at least ten times. V is TRBV20-1 and J is TRBJ2-4; D ambiguous. The CDR3 covers 14 residues. Germline V gene lookup returns CDR1 DFQATT and CDR2 SNEGSKA (reference sequence). V gave up 0 bases and J gave up 2 bases, with 8 bases separating them. The CDR3 sequence is CSARDKQSKNIQYF. For the CDR3, the DNA is TGCAGTGCTAGAGATAAGCAGTCCAAAAACATTCAGTACTTC.

The chain is built from TRBV20-1 and TRBJ1-2; no firm D call. There are 14 residues in the CDR3. CDR1 DFQATT and CDR2 SNEGSKA come from the germline V gene (reference sequence). V was clipped by 6 bases and J by 4 bases, with 18 bases between them. The CDR3 DNA is TGCAGTGCCGTCTCCAGTGATTACCCCTATGGCTACACCTTC. As protein: CSAVSSDYPYGYTF.

This clonotype was seen a few times. The rearrangement uses TRBV7-9 and TRBJ1-1; D is possibly TRBD1 (5 bases). CDR3 length equals 15 residues. V was cut by 7 bases and J by 0 bases, with 15 bases left in between. Per germline, CDR1 SEHNR and CDR2 FQNEAQ (reference sequence). CDR3 bases: TGTGCCAGCACAGAATCCGGGACGGTGAACACTGAAGCTTTCTTT. As protein: CASTESGTVNTEAFF.

This sequence joins TRBV20-1 and TRBJ1-4, with TRBD1 matching 8 bases. The CDR3 extends over 13 amino acids. The J segment lost 7 bases and the V segment lost 5 bases, leaving 6 bases of the junction unmatched. Germline V CDR1 and CDR2: DFQATT, SNEGSKA (reference sequence). Written as DNA, the CDR3 is TGCAGTGCTCCCGGGACAGGATTTGAAAAACTGTTTTTT. Translated: CSAPGTGFEKLFF.

For this clonotype: The conserved final phenylalanine or tryptophan is absent from the CDR3, which likely points to a read error. The J gene is TRBJ2-1, the V gene TRBV2; TRBD2 agrees at 7 bases. Trimming removed 6 bases from V and 3 bases from J; junction bases left unmatched: 11. Germline CDR1 reads SNHLY; CDR2 reads FYNNEI. The CDR3 contains 16 residues. DNA of the CDR3: TGTGCCAGCAGACACACTCAGAGCGGGATCTACAATGAGCAGTTCCTC. Encoded protein: CASRHTQSGIYNEQFL.

This clonotype showed up many times. V is TRBV6-1 and J is TRBJ1-6, with TRBD1 matching 9 bases. The CDR3 is made up of 13 amino acids. V lost 10 bases to trimming and J lost 4 bases; unmatched junction nucleotides: 2. CDR1 is MNHNS and CDR2 is SASEGT in the germline V gene. CDR3 amino acids: CATGTGYNSPLHF. In DNA, the CDR3 is TGTGCCACCGGGACAGGGTATAATTCACCCCTCCACTTT.

This clonotype was observed many times. The chain is built from TRBV2 and TRBJ2-7; possibly TRBD1 for D (6 bases). Germline V lookup: CDR1 SNHLY, CDR2 FYNNEI. The CDR3 runs 15 residues. Trimming took off 2 bases at V and 4 bases at J, with 15 bases between the two ends. The CDR3 spells CASSETGRGQYEQYF. The CDR3 region has the DNA TGTGCCAGCAGTGAAACCGGCAGGGGACAATACGAGCAGTACTTC.

The rearrangement joins TRBV4-2 to TRBJ1-2, with D perhaps TRBD1 (6 bases). The V gene's germline CDR1 is LGHNA and CDR2 YNFKEQ. The V end was cut by 6 bases, the J end by 2 bases, with 16 bases between. The CDR3 consists of 15 residues. CDR3 coding DNA: TGTGCCAGCAGGCACCGGGACACGGAAAACTATGGCTACACCTTC. It translates to CASRHRDTENYGYTF.

The CDR3 spells CASSLKRGGNTGELFF. The DNA of the CDR3 is TGCGCCAGCAGCCTAAAGCGGGGGGGAAACACCGGGGAGCTGTTTTTT. This chain connects TRBV10-1 to TRBJ2-2; 10 bases agree with TRBD2. The CDR3 has 16 amino acids. Germline loops: CDR1 WNHNN, CDR2 SYGVQD (reference sequence). The V segment lost 6 bases and the J segment 2 bases; nucleotides outside the gene matches: 6.

On this clonotype itself: One base away lies a much larger clone, so this may be a sequencing read error. The gene calls are TRBV6-5 and TRBJ2-7, with unresolved D. Germline lookup yields CDR1 MNHEY and CDR2 SVGAGI. The CDR3 runs 13 residues. The CDR3 spells CASSYSKLYKQYF. The CDR3 coding sequence is TGTGCCAGCAGTTATTCCAAACTCTACAAGCAGTACTTC.

This clonotype was detected only a few times. The chain employs TRBV20-1 and TRBJ2-3; TRBD2 matches at 7 bases. Germline CDR1 and CDR2: DFQATT and SNEGSKA (reference sequence). Unmatched junction bases numbered 17, after V lost 5 bases and J lost 6 bases. CDR3 length: 16 amino acids. Written as DNA, the CDR3 is TGCAGTGCTCGGGGAGGAACTAGCGCTTCATCGGATACGCAGTATTTT. Its translation: CSARGGTSASSDTQYF.

This clonotype was seen only a few times. This chain joins TRBV5-4 and TRBJ1-5; TRBD1 matches 7 bases. The CDR3 contains 16 residues. The germline V gene encodes CDR1 SGHNT and CDR2 YYREEE (reference sequence). V trimming: 0 bases; J trimming: 4 bases; junction bases outside the gene matches: 7. In DNA, the CDR3 is TGTGCCAGCAGCTTGGAGGGGGCAGGGGTGAATCAGCCCCAGCATTTT. It specifies CASSLEGAGVNQPQHF.

This clonotype was seen ten or more times. This chain's CDR3 is CSVEDHGVEQYF. CDR3 nucleotides: TGCAGCGTTGAAGATCACGGGGTCGAGCAGTACTTC. The chain is built from TRBV29-1 and TRBJ2-7; the D gene is possibly TRBD2 (5 bases). The V and J ends lost 0 bases and 6 bases respectively, with 9 bases between them. This CDR3 is built from 12 residues. The germline gives CDR1 SQVTM, CDR2 ANQGSEA.